The present entry profiles one T cell receptor beta chain with its context. The antigen remains undetermined. Its ends do not fully match the called genes, so a read error is possible. There are 15 residues in the CDR3. This sample was included in a study of post-analysis software for immune sequencing data. Study overall: Multiple sclerosis in the patients followed relapsing-remitting, secondary progressive and progressive-relapsing courses. Study-wide findings and caveats: Normalized Chao1 diversity was significantly reduced in patients versus controls. There were a handful of TRBV segments more frequent in patients than controls, and TRBV5-6, TRBV5-1 and TRBV20-1 were among them. Samples from a shared batch, those prepared together, strongly co-clustered by F measure.

Sequencing libraries made from TCR beta cDNA carried unique molecular identifiers. Each sample of about 0.95 to 11 million input T cells yielded around 500,000 cDNA molecules, so each molecule approximated one T cell. MiXCR, applied by TCRdb to the PCR reads, yields one record per CDR3 protein. The sample includes about 560,000 distinct CDR3 sequences, roughly 46% of them seen just once. This chain connects TRBV12-3 or TRBV12-4 to TRBJ1-2, with a weak D call TRBD1 (5 bases). The sample was blood. The receptor comes from a girl aged 10-17 years with multiple sclerosis. The CDR3 protein is CASTLGLLKGYGYTF. DNA for the CDR3: TGTGCCAGCACTTTAGGGCTCCTCAAGGGGTATGGCTACACCTTC.